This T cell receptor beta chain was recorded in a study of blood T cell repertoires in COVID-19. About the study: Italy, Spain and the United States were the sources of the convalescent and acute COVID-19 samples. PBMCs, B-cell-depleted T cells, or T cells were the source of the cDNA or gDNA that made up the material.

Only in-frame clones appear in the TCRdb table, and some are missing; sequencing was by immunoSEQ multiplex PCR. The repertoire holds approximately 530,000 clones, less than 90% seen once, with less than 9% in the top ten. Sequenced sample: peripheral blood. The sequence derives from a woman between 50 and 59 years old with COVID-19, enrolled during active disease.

The DNA for the CDR3 is TGCAGTGCTCCCCGACTTCATGGCTACACCTTC. As protein: CSAPRLHGYTF. The chain carries TRBV20-1 and TRBJ1-2; D uncertain. Germline V gives CDR1 DFQATT, CDR2 SNEGSKA (reference sequence). This CDR3 has 11 amino acids. Between the trimmed V and J ends, which lost 5 bases and 6 bases, there was a span of 10 bases.